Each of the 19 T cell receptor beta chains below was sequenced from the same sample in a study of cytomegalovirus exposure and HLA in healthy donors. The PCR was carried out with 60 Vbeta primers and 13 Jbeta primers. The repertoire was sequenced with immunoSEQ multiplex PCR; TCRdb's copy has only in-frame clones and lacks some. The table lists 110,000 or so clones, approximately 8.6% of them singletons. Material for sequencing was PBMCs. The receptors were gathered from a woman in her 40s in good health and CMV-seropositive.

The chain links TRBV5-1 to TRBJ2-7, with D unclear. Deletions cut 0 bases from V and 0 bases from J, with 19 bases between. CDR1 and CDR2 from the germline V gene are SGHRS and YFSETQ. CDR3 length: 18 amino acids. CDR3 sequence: CASSLGVNLEVSSYEQYF. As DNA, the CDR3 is TGCGCCAGCAGCTTGGGGGTAAATCTCGAGGTTAGCTCCTACGAGCAGTACTTC. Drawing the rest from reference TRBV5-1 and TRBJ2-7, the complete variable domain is KAGVTQTPRYLIKTRGQQVTLSCSPISGHRSVSWYQQTPGQGLQFLFEYFSETQRNKGNFPGRFSGRQFSNSRSEMNVSTLELGDSALYLCASSLGVNLEVSSYEQYFGPGTRLTVT.

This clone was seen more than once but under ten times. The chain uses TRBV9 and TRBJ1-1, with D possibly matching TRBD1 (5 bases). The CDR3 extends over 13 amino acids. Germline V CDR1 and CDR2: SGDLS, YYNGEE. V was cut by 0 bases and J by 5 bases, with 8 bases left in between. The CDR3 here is CASSVGGETEAFF. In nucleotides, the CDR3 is TGTGCCAGCAGCGTAGGGGGGGAGACTGAAGCTTTCTTT.

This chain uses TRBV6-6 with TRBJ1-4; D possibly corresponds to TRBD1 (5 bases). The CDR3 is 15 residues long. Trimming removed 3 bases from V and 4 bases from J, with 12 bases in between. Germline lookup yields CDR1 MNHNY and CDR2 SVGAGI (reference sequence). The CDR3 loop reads CASSYKTAINEKLFF. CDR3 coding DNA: TGTGCCAGCAGTTATAAGACAGCGATTAATGAAAAACTGTTTTTT.

The DNA of the CDR3 is TGTGCCTGGAGTGCGGTACGGACAGGGGGCTTCTACGAGCAGTACTTC. Its translation: CAWSAVRTGGFYEQYF. The chain joins TRBV30 to TRBJ2-5; 11 nucleotides agree with TRBD1. The last part of the DNA fits TRBJ2-7 better; the J call may be wrong. Germline values: CDR1 GTSNPN, CDR2 SVGIG (reference sequence). This CDR3 has 16 residues.

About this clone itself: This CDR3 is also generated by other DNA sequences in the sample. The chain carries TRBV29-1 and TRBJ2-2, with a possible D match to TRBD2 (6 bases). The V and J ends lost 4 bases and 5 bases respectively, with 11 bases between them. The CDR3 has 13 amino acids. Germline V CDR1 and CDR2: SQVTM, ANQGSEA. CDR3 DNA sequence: TGCAGCGTTGCGGGACTCACTACCGGGGAGCTGTTTTTT. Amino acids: CSVAGLTTGELFF.

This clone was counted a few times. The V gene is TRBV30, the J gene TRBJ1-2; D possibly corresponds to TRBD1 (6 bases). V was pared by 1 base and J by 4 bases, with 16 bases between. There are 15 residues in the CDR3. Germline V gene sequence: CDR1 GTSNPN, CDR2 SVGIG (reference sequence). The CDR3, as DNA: TGTGCCTGGAGTGCGGGCAGGGGCCATCTCTATGGCTACACCTTC. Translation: CAWSAGRGHLYGYTF.

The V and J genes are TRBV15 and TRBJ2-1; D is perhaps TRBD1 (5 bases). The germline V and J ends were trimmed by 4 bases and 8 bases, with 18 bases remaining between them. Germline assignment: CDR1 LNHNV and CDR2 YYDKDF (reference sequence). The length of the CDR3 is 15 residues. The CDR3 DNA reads TGTGCCACCAGCAACTCCAGGGCCCGGTACGATGAGCAGTTCTTC. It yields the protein CATSNSRARYDEQFF.

The CDR3 nucleotides read TGTGCCAGTAGTCGGGCGAACACCGGGGAGCTGTTTTTT. It codes for CASSRANTGELFF. The gene calls are TRBV19 and TRBJ2-2; D ambiguous. V lost 5 bases, J lost 0 bases, and 4 bases lay in between. The CDR3 length is 13 residues. Germline V gives CDR1 LNHDA, CDR2 SQIVND (reference sequence).

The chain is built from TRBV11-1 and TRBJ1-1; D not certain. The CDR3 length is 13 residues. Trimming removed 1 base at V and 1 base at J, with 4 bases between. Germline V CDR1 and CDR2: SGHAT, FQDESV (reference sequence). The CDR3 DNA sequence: TGTGCCAGCAGCTTAGGACAGAACACTGAAGCTTTCTTT. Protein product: CASSLGQNTEAFF.

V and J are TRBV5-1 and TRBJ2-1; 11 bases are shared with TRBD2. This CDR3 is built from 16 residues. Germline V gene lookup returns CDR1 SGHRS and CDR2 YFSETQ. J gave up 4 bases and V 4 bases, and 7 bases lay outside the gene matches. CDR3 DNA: TGCGCCAGCAGCGCCACTAGCGGGGGATTTTACAATGAGCAGTTCTTC. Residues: CASSATSGGFYNEQFF.

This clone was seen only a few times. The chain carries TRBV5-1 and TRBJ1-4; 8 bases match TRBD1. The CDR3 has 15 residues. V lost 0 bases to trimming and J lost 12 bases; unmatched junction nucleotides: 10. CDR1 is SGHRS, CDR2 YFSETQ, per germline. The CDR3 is CASSLEQPTGAELFF. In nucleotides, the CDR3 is TGCGCCAGCAGCTTGGAGCAGCCGACAGGGGCAGAACTGTTTTTT.

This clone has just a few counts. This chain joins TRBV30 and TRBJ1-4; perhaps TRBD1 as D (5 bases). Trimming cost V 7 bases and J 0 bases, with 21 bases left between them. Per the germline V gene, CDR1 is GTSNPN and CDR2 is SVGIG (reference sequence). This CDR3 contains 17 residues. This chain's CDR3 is CASPHCWDFATNEKLFF. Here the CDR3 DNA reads TGTGCCTCTCCCCATTGTTGGGACTTCGCAACTAATGAAAAACTGTTTTTT.

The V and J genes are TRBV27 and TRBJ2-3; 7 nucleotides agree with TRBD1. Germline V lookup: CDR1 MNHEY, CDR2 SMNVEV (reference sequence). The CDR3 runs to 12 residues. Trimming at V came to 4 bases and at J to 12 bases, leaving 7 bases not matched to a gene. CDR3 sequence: CASSSGQFAQYF. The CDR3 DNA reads TGTGCCAGCAGTTCGGGACAGTTTGCTCAGTATTTT.

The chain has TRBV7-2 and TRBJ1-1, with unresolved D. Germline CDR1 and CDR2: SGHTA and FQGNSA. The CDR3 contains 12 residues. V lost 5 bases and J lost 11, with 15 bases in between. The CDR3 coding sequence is TGTGCCAGCAGCGCCAGGCTCAGCAGGGCTTTCTTT. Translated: CASSARLSRAFF.

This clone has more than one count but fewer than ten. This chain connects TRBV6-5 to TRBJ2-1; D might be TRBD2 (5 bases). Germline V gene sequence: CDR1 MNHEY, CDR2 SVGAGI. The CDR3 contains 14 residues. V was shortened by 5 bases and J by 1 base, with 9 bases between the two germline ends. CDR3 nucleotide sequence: TGTGCCAGCAGTCCCCCGGGATCCTACAATGAGCAGTTCTTC. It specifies CASSPPGSYNEQFF.

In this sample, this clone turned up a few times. The CDR3 is CASAPGLATDTQYF. The CDR3 region has the DNA TGCGCCAGCGCACCGGGACTAGCGACAGATACGCAGTATTTT. This rearrangement joins TRBV10-1 to TRBJ2-3, with 10 bases aligning to TRBD2. CDR3 length equals 14 residues. Losses at the gene ends were 8 bases for V and 3 bases for J; bases not matched to a gene: 5. Per the germline V gene, CDR1 is WNHNN and CDR2 is SYGVQD (reference sequence).

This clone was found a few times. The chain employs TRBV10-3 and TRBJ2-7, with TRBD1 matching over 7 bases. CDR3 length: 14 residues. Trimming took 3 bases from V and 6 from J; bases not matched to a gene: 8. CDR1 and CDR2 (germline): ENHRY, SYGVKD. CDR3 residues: CAISETGEAREQYF. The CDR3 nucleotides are TGTGCCATCAGTGAAACAGGGGAAGCTCGCGAGCAGTACTTC.

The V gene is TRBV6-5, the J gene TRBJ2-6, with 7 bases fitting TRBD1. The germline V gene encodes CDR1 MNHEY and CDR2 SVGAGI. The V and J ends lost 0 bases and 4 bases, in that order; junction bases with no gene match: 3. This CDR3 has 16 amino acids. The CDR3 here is CASSYSDRVGANVLTF. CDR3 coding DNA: TGTGCCAGCAGTTACTCCGACAGGGTCGGGGCCAACGTCCTGACTTTC.

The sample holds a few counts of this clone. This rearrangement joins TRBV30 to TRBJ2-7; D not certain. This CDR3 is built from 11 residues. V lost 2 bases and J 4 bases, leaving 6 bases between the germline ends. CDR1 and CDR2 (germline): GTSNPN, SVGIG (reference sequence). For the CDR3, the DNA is TGTGCCTGGAGTAATTCGTACGAGCAGTACTTC. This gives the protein CAWSNSYEQYF.